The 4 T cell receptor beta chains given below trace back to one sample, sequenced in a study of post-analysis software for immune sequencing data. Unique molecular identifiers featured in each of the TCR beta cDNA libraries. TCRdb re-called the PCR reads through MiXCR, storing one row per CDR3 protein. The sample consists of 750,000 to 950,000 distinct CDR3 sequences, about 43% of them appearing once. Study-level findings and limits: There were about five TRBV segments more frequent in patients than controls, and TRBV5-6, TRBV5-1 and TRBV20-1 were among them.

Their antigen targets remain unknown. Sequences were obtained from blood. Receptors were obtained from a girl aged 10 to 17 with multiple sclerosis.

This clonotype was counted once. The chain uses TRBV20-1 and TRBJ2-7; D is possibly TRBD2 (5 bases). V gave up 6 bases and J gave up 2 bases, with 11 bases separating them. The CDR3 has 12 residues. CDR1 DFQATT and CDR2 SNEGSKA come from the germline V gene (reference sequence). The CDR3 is CSAGRGTYEQYF. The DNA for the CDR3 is TGCAGTGCGGGGAGAGGGACCTACGAGCAGTACTTC.

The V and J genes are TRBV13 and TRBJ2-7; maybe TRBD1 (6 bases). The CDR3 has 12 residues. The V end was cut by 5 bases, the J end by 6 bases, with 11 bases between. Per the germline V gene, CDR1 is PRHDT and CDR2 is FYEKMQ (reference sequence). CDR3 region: CASSHTGSEQYF. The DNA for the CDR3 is TGTGCCAGCAGCCACACAGGGTCCGAGCAGTACTTC. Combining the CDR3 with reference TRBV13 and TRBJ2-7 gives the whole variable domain AAGVIQSPRHLIKEKRETATLKCYPIPRHDTVYWYQQGPGQDPQFLISFYEKMQSDKGSIPDRFSAQQFSDYHSELNMSSLELGDSALYFCASSHTGSEQYFGPGTRLTVT.

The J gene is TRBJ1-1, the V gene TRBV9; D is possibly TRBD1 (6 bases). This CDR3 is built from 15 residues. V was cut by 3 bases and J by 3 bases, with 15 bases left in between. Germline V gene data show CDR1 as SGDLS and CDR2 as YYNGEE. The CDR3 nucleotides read TGTGCCAGCAGCGCTTACAGGGAGTGGGACACTGAAGCTTTCTTT. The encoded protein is CASSAYREWDTEAFF.

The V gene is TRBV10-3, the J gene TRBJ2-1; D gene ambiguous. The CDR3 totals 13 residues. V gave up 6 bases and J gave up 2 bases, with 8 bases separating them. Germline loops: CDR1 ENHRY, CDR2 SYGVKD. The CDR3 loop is CAISANPYNEQFF. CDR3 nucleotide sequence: TGTGCCATCAGCGCGAACCCCTACAATGAGCAGTTCTTC.